These 15 T cell receptor beta chains were all obtained from the same sample, sequenced in a study of T cells in Graves' hyperthyroidism and ophthalmopathy. RNA transcripts were the template for amplifying TCR beta CDR3 regions. The HTBI primer set was used in a first-round RT-PCR of the TCR CDR3. TCRdb redid the calling of the multiplex PCR reads with MiXCR, one entry per CDR3 protein. This sample has approximately 510,000 distinct CDR3 sequences, with over 35% found just once. What was sequenced was peripheral blood or thyroid tissue (not recorded which). Source of these receptors: an adult woman with Graves' disease, either hyperthyroidism or ophthalmopathy (not recorded which).

This clonotype came up many times. DNA of the CDR3: TGCAGTGCTAGACCCTACGGGGACGGTGAAGCTTTCTTT. Its protein is CSARPYGDGEAFF. The chain uses TRBV20-1 and TRBJ1-1, with D perhaps TRBD1 (5 bases). This CDR3 contains 13 residues. Germline CDR1 DFQATT, CDR2 SNEGSKA (reference sequence). The V end lost 2 bases, the J end lost 7 bases, and 14 bases lay between the germline ends.

This chain connects TRBV7-9 to TRBJ1-1; weak D call: TRBD1 (5 bases). There are 14 residues in the CDR3. Germline values: CDR1 SEHNR, CDR2 FQNEAQ (reference sequence). V gave up 8 bases and J gave up 3 bases, with 16 bases separating them. The CDR3 coding sequence is TGTGCCAGCGGCCCCTCAGGGAGGTACACTGAAGCTTTCTTT. This sequence encodes CASGPSGRYTEAFF.

The chain joins TRBV7-6 to TRBJ2-7, with TRBD1 identical over 8 bases. This CDR3 region has 13 residues. V lost 5 bases, J lost 6 bases, and 6 bases stayed unmatched. Per the germline V gene, CDR1 is SGHVS and CDR2 is FNYEAQ. The DNA of the CDR3 is TGTGCCAGCAGCACAGGACAGGGTTCCGAGCAGTACTTC. Its protein product is CASSTGQGSEQYF.

J is TRBJ1-2 and V is TRBV11-2, with 9 bases lining up with TRBD1. Germline CDR1 reads SGHAT; CDR2 reads FQNNGV. This CDR3 has 15 amino acids. Trimming cost V 5 bases and J 4 bases; bases outside gene matches: 8. The CDR3 region is CASSPRDRATYGYTF. CDR3 DNA sequence: TGTGCCAGCAGCCCCCGGGACAGGGCAACCTATGGCTACACCTTC.

The chain joins TRBV11-2 to TRBJ2-2; D call uncertain. The V end lost 2 bases, the J end lost 2 bases, and 15 bases lay between the germline ends. Germline V gene sequence: CDR1 SGHAT, CDR2 FQNNGV. The CDR3 loop spans 17 amino acids. DNA for the CDR3: TGTGCCAGCAGCTTATTAAGGACCTTGGTAAACACCGGGGAGCTGTTTTTT. Protein: CASSLLRTLVNTGELFF.

This clonotype was counted many times. This sequence joins TRBV9 and TRBJ1-1, with D unclear. Trimming removed 0 bases from V and 3 bases from J, with 9 bases in between. The CDR3 length is 14 residues. Germline-derived CDR1 and CDR2 are SGDLS and YYNGEE. The CDR3 DNA sequence: TGTGCCAGCAGCGTAGAATCGGGTTACACTGAAGCTTTCTTT. Amino acids: CASSVESGYTEAFF.

The chain links TRBV2 to TRBJ2-5, with 10 bases that match TRBD2. The CDR3 is 15 amino acids. V was pared by 4 bases and J by 6 bases, with 8 bases of the junction left unmatched. Germline V CDR1 and CDR2: SNHLY, FYNNEI. This CDR3 is CASSGLAGVGQTQYF. The CDR3 DNA reads as TGTGCCAGCAGTGGTCTAGCGGGAGTTGGTCAGACCCAGTACTTC.

In this sample, this clonotype turned up many times. The chain is built from TRBV5-1 and TRBJ1-4, with TRBD1 as a possible D gene (5 bases). Germline CDR1 is SGHRS and CDR2 is YFSETQ. V lost 7 bases to trimming and J lost 2 bases, with 12 bases between them. This CDR3 region has 14 residues. CDR3 protein: CASRVGGTNEKLFF. The DNA of the CDR3 is TGCGCCAGCCGCGTTGGGGGGACTAATGAAAAACTGTTTTTT.

The chain carries TRBV29-1 and TRBJ2-7, with D perhaps matching TRBD1 (5 bases). Germline V gives CDR1 SQVTM, CDR2 ANQGSEA. This CDR3 is built from 12 residues. V lost 8 bases to trimming and J lost 6 bases, with 17 bases between them. In DNA, the CDR3 is TGCAGCTTGGTGGCAGGGAAGTCCGAGCAGTACTTC. Translation: CSLVAGKSEQYF.

This clonotype showed up many times. The rearrangement links TRBV20-1 to TRBJ1-5; 7 positions match TRBD1. CDR3 length: 14 residues. Trimming took 0 bases from V and 7 from J; bases not matched to a gene: 6. Germline CDR1 is DFQATT and CDR2 is SNEGSKA (reference sequence). DNA for the CDR3: TGCAGTGCTAGAGAGAGACAGGGTTTACAGCCCCAGCATTTT. As protein: CSARERQGLQPQHF.

This sequence joins TRBV7-9 and TRBJ2-5; 12 nucleotides match TRBD1. Per germline, CDR1 SEHNR and CDR2 FQNEAQ (reference sequence). The CDR3 is made up of 15 amino acids. V gave up 7 bases and J gave up 9 bases; unmatched junction bases: 12. Here the CDR3 DNA reads TGTGCCAGCAAAGACGGGACAGGGGGCGTATCGGCCCAGTACTTC. Its protein product is CASKDGTGGVSAQYF. The whole variable domain, remainder taken from reference TRBV7-9 and TRBJ2-5, is DTGVSQNPRHKITKRGQNVTFRCDPISEHNRLYWYRQTLGQGPEFLTYFQNEAQLEKSRLLSDRFSAERPKGSFSTLEIQRTEQGDSAMYLCASKDGTGGVSAQYFGPGTRLLVL.

The chain couples TRBV29-1 to TRBJ1-1; 7 bases are a match to TRBD1. CDR1 and CDR2 from the germline V gene are SQVTM and ANQGSEA. The CDR3 covers 14 residues. The CDR3 nucleotides are TGCAGTGACTCGACAGGGCCCCCAAACACTGAAGCTTTCTTT. Translating gives CSDSTGPPNTEAFF.

This clonotype occurred a few times. Relative to the germline gene, one junction end is altered; a read error may explain this. The chain recombines TRBV7-3 with TRBJ2-2, with a tentative D call TRBD2 (6 bases). The CDR3 runs 10 residues. Germline V CDR1 and CDR2: SGHTA, FQGTGA. CDR3 coding DNA: TGTGCCAGCAGCTCCGGGGGGCTGTTTTTT. It codes for CASSSGGLFF.

The chain couples TRBV20-1 to TRBJ2-5, with 8 nucleotides matching TRBD2. The V gene end was trimmed by 2 bases and the J gene end by 6 bases; junction bases not matched to a gene: 8. Per germline, CDR1 DFQATT and CDR2 SNEGSKA (reference sequence). There are 14 residues in the CDR3. CDR3 nucleotides: TGCAGTGCTAGAAGCGGACTAGCAATCCAGACCCAGTACTTC. Translated: CSARSGLAIQTQYF.

The chain recombines TRBV15 with TRBJ2-5; 10 bases agree with TRBD1. This CDR3 has 16 amino acids. V gave up 4 bases and J gave up 0 bases; unmatched junction bases: 5. From germline, CDR1 is LNHNV and CDR2 YYDKDF (reference sequence). CDR3 protein: CATSKGTGDHQETQYF. The CDR3 region has the DNA TGTGCCACCAGCAAAGGGACAGGGGACCACCAAGAGACCCAGTACTTC. Full variable domain (outside the CDR3, taken from reference TRBV15 and TRBJ2-5): DAMVIQNPRYQVTQFGKPVTLSCSQTLNHNVMYWYQQKSSQAPKLLFHYYDKDFNNEADTPDNFQSRRPNTSFCFLDIRSPGLGDTAMYLCATSKGTGDHQETQYFGPGTRLLVL.